This is a list of T cell receptor beta chains from one sample in a study of prognosis after radiotherapy for stage I lung cancer. TCRdb processed the multiplex PCR reads anew with MiXCR; each CDR3 protein has one entry. The sample has 17,000 or so distinct CDR3 sequences, 43% seen once. This sample comprised PBMCs, obtained before or after stereotactic body radiation therapy (not recorded which). Receptors originate from a donor aged 50 or older with non-small cell lung cancer. Both conserved end residues are part of each CDR3. The order of the fields is CDR3 DNA, CDR3 protein, V gene, clone size, D gene, J gene. A D gene is named only where the DNA matches it firmly. A row's size may be missing; if present it is once, few, many or a size class.

TGTGCCAGCACCAAAACAACCCCCCCAAGGGTGCGTAATGAGCAGTTCTTC | CASTKTTPPRVRNEQFF | TRBV6-1 | NA | NA | TRBJ2-1
TGCGCCAGCAGCAGGACAGGAGATGATGGCAATGAGCAGTTCTTC | CASSRTGDDGNEQFF | TRBV5-1 | NA | TRBD1 | TRBJ2-1
TGTGCCACCAGTGATTTAAAGACTGCTCGAGAAAAACTGTTTTTT | CATSDLKTAREKLFF | TRBV24-1 | NA | NA | TRBJ1-4
TGCAGTGCCCCCAAGGGAACAGATACGCAGTATTTT | CSAPKGTDTQYF | TRBV20-1 | many | NA | TRBJ2-3
TGTGCCTGGAGTGTCGGGCAGGGTTGGGATACGCAGTATTTT | CAWSVGQGWDTQYF | TRBV30 | many | NA | TRBJ2-3
TGTGCCAGCAGTGACATAGAGACCCAGTACTTC | CASSDIETQYF | TRBV2 | many | NA | TRBJ2-5
TGCGCCAGCAGCTTGGGAACGGGGGGAAGCTCCTACGAGCAGTACTTC | CASSLGTGGSSYEQYF | TRBV5-1 | medium-sized | TRBD2 | TRBJ2-7
TGCGCCAGCAGCCAGGACAGATTCTCTGGAAACACCATATATTTT | CASSQDRFSGNTIYF | TRBV5-1 | many | NA | TRBJ1-3
TGTGCCAGAGCCGAGAACAGCGAGAACTATGGCTACACCTTC | CARAENSENYGYTF | TRBV6-1 | NA | NA | TRBJ1-2
TGTGCCAGCGGACTAGCGGACAATGAGCAGTTCTTC | CASGLADNEQFF | TRBV6-1 | NA | TRBD2 | TRBJ2-1
TGTGCCAGCAGCCAACAGGGTGGAGAGACCCAGTACTTC | CASSQQGGETQYF | TRBV6-1 | many | NA | TRBJ2-5
TGTGCCAGCAGCCAGCTCCCCGCAGGCGCGACCTACGAGCAGTACTTC | CASSQLPAGATYEQYF | TRBV14 | many | NA | TRBJ2-7
TGTGCCAGCAGTTTCCTGGGACAGATGGCCGGCTATGGCTACACCTTC | CASSFLGQMAGYGYTF | TRBV28 | medium-sized | TRBD1 | TRBJ1-2
TGCGCCAGCAGCCAAGAGGGACTAGCGGGAGTATACGAGCAGTACTTC | CASSQEGLAGVYEQYF | TRBV4-1 | NA | TRBD2 | TRBJ2-7
TGTGTCGGAGAGGGGGCTGTCAATGAGCAGTTCTTC | CVGEGAVNEQFF | TRBV6-1 | NA | TRBD1 | TRBJ2-1
TGTGCCAGCAGTTTGGCTCGTTGGCAGTTCTTC | CASSLARWQFF | TRBV12-3/TRBV12-4 | NA | NA | TRBJ2-1
TGTGCCAGCAGCTTGTCCAGGACTAGCGGGGGATCCTACGAGCAGTACTTC | CASSLSRTSGGSYEQYF | TRBV5-4 | NA | TRBD2 | TRBJ2-7
TGTGCCAGCAGCTTCAGGACTAGCGGGGACACAGATACGCAGTATTTT | CASSFRTSGDTDTQYF | TRBV11-3 | NA | TRBD2 | TRBJ2-3
TGTGCCAGCAGACAGGGGAGCACTGAAGCTTTCTTT | CASRQGSTEAFF | TRBV6-2/TRBV6-3 | NA | TRBD1 | TRBJ1-1
TGCGCCAGCAGCCCGGGCGATACCGACAATGAGCAGTTCTTC | CASSPGDTDNEQFF | TRBV4-3 | many | NA | TRBJ2-1
TGTGCTAGCATAAGAGACAGGGGGTTTAGTGGCTACACCTTC | CASIRDRGFSGYTF | TRBV7-2 | NA | TRBD1 | TRBJ1-2
TGTGCCAGGACCATTTATGGCTACACCTTC | CARTIYGYTF | TRBV6-1 | many | NA | TRBJ1-2
TGTGCCAGCAGCTTGACTAGCGGGAGCTACGAGCAGTACTTC | CASSLTSGSYEQYF | TRBV7-8 | many | TRBD2 | TRBJ2-7
TGTGCCAGCAGTGCTAGACAGGGGGAGACCCAGTACTTC | CASSARQGETQYF | TRBV2 | many | TRBD1 | TRBJ2-5
TGTGCCAGCGGTACGCGGACAGGGACTCAGTACTTC | CASGTRTGTQYF | TRBV12-3/TRBV12-4 | once | TRBD1 | TRBJ2-4
TGTGCCATCGCGACTAGCGGGGTCCCTGGGATCACAGATACGCAGTATTTT | CAIATSGVPGITDTQYF | TRBV19 | NA | TRBD2 | TRBJ2-3
TGTGCCAGCAGCTTGTTCCCGGCCCAAGAGACCCAGTACTTC | CASSLFPAQETQYF | TRBV5-6 | many | NA | TRBJ2-5
TGTGCCAGCAGCTTGGGGGCCAACCAAGAGACCCAGTACTTC | CASSLGANQETQYF | TRBV5-5 | many | NA | TRBJ2-5
TGTGCCAGCAGTGATGATAGCAATCAGCCCCAGCATTTT | CASSDDSNQPQHF | TRBV2 | many | NA | TRBJ1-5
TGCGCCAGCCAGACTAGCGGAGACAGCACAGATACGCAGTATTTT | CASQTSGDSTDTQYF | TRBV5-1 | many | TRBD2 | TRBJ2-3
TGTGCCAACAGTGAAACATGGGCTGGGGCCAACGTCCTGACTTTC | CANSETWAGANVLTF | TRBV12-3/TRBV12-4 | NA | NA | TRBJ2-6
TGTGCCTGGCGTTTGACGGTCTCCTACGAGCAGTACTTC | CAWRLTVSYEQYF | TRBV30 | many | NA | TRBJ2-7
TGCGCCAGCAGCTTCAGGGGCTACGAGCAGTACTTC | CASSFRGYEQYF | TRBV5-1 | many | NA | TRBJ2-7
TGTGCCAGCAGCTTACAAGGAGATACGCAGTATTTT | CASSLQGDTQYF | TRBV7-3 | NA | NA | TRBJ2-3
TGTGCCAGCAGCTGGAATGGGGGTCTTAATAGCAATCAGCCCCAGCATTTT | CASSWNGGLNSNQPQHF | TRBV5-8 | many | NA | TRBJ1-5
TGTGCTAGTGCCACGGGGGGCACCGGGGAGCTGTTTTTT | CASATGGTGELFF | TRBV12-5 | NA | TRBD2 | TRBJ2-2
TGTGCCAGCAGCGCATCGGGATCCGCAGATACGCAGTATTTT | CASSASGSADTQYF | TRBV6-4 | many | NA | TRBJ2-3
TGTGCCATCAGTGAGTCTGGACAGGGGGTTTGGTATGGCTACACCTTC | CAISESGQGVWYGYTF | TRBV6-1 | NA | TRBD1 | TRBJ1-2
TGTGCCAGCAGGGGATCCTCCTATGGCTACACCTTC | CASRGSSYGYTF | TRBV9 | medium-sized | NA | TRBJ1-2
TGTGCCAGCAGCTTAGGACAGCACTCCTACGAGCAGTACTTC | CASSLGQHSYEQYF | TRBV11-2 | NA | NA | TRBJ2-7
TGTGCCAGCGATGGGGAGTCCTACGAGCAGTACTTC | CASDGESYEQYF | TRBV6-1 | NA | NA | TRBJ2-7
TGCAGTGCTAGAGCCGCGGGAGGTAGCGGGAGGAGGGGAGAGCAGTACTTC | CSARAAGGSGRRGEQYF | TRBV20-1 | many | TRBD2 | TRBJ2-7
TGTGCCAGCAGCCTAAATGGGGTCTACGAGCAGTACTTC | CASSLNGVYEQYF | TRBV7-8 | medium-sized | NA | TRBJ2-7